The 32 T cell receptor beta chains reported below all come from one sample, sequenced in a study of CD8 T cells in ankylosing spondylitis. Notes on the study in general: Roughly eight highly homologous variants made up a TCR beta motif, and this motif appeared characteristic of ankylosing spondylitis blood.

Antigen specificity for these receptors is unknown. From the 5' RACE reads, TCRdb called clonotypes with MiXCR, one entry per CDR3 protein. The sample shows over 600,000 distinct CDR3 sequences, over 15% of them seen only once. Sequenced input: blood, either unsorted or a sorted T cell fraction (not recorded which). These receptors were taken from a male donor with ankylosing spondylitis.

This clonotype appeared a few times. The genes are TRBV12-3 or TRBV12-4 and TRBJ1-2; possibly TRBD1 for D (5 bases). V was trimmed by 6 bases and J by 5 bases, leaving 16 bases between them. The CDR3 has 14 amino acids. The CDR3 is CASSLGGRVYGYTF. CDR3 sequence (DNA): TGTGCCAGCAGCCTAGGAGGCAGGGTGTATGGCTACACCTTC.

This clonotype has more than one count but fewer than ten. This chain links TRBV11-2 with TRBJ2-7; D tentatively fits TRBD1 or TRBD2 (7 bases each). Per the germline V gene, CDR1 is SGHAT and CDR2 is FQNNGV. Trimming removed 3 bases from V and 3 bases from J, with 18 bases in between. The CDR3 runs to 16 residues. CDR3 coding DNA: TGTGCCAGCAGCTTTTTGGGGGGGGCAGGGGGCTACGAGCAGTACTTC. Translated, it gives CASSFLGGAGGYEQYF.

This clonotype was picked up a small number of times. The V and J genes are TRBV7-2 and TRBJ2-7; no clear D. With 3 bases removed from V and 0 bases from J, the gap between germline ends came to 9 bases. The CDR3 has 14 amino acids. The germline CDR1 and CDR2 sequences are SGHTA and FQGNSA. CDR3 nucleotides: TGTGCCAGCAGCTTTGCCACTGGCTCCTACGAGCAGTACTTC. It yields the protein CASSFATGSYEQYF.

The genes are TRBV29-1 and TRBJ2-3; TRBD2 agrees at 13 bases. The germline V gene encodes CDR1 SQVTM and CDR2 ANQGSEA. This CDR3 has 15 residues. Germline trimming cut 5 bases from V and 3 bases from J; bases unmatched to any gene: 5. The CDR3 spells CSVRTSGSGTDTQYF. The DNA of the CDR3 is TGCAGCGTTCGGACTAGCGGGAGTGGAACAGATACGCAGTATTTT.

Only a few counts were recorded for this clonotype. The rearrangement links TRBV10-3 to TRBJ1-2; no clear D. This CDR3 has 12 amino acids. V was clipped by 0 bases and J by 8 bases, with 7 bases between them. Germline V gene data show CDR1 as ENHRY and CDR2 as SYGVKD. CDR3 sequence reads: CAISESATGYTF. For the CDR3, the DNA is TGTGCCATCAGTGAGTCAGCCACGGGCTACACCTTC.

This clonotype was seen repeatedly, ten times or more. The chain employs TRBV12-3 or TRBV12-4 and TRBJ1-2; 8 bases agree with TRBD1. The CDR3 extends over 13 amino acids. The trim removed 6 bases at V and 4 bases at J, leaving 4 bases unmatched. The CDR3 reads CASSPTGGYGYTF. The CDR3 DNA reads as TGTGCCAGCAGCCCAACAGGGGGCTATGGCTACACCTTC.

In its sample, this clonotype was seen a few times. The chain links TRBV12-3 or TRBV12-4 to TRBJ2-3, with 11 bases fitting TRBD1. There are 15 residues in the CDR3. J gave up 8 bases and V 6 bases, and 10 bases lay outside the gene matches. CDR3 region: CASSHRDRGRATQYF. The DNA for the CDR3 is TGTGCCAGCAGCCACCGGGACAGGGGGAGGGCTACGCAGTATTTT.

The chain is built from TRBV7-9 and TRBJ1-4, with TRBD1 matching 8 bases. The CDR3 consists of 16 residues. The trim removed 5 bases at V and 0 bases at J, leaving 5 bases unmatched. Germline V CDR1 and CDR2: SEHNR, FQNEAQ (reference sequence). The CDR3 DNA reads TGTGCCAGCAGCCCTGCGACAGGGGCAACTAATGAAAAACTGTTTTTT. Translating it yields CASSPATGATNEKLFF.

This clonotype came up a few times. The rearrangement uses TRBV7-2 and TRBJ1-1, with D uncertain. Trimming cost V 5 bases and J 2 bases, with 18 bases left between them. The CDR3 sequence is 16 residues long. CDR1 is SGHTA, CDR2 FQGNSA, per germline. The CDR3 sequence: CASSQLSPLGNTEAFF. The CDR3 region has the DNA TGTGCCAGCAGCCAGTTGAGCCCCCTGGGAAACACTGAAGCTTTCTTT.

CDR3 nucleotide sequence: TGCAGTGCTCCTGTAGCGGGAGGGCCGGACGAGCAGTACTTC. The encoded protein is CSAPVAGGPDEQYF. The chain joins TRBV20-1 to TRBJ2-7; TRBD2 aligns across 11 bases. Germline CDR1 is DFQATT and CDR2 is SNEGSKA (reference sequence). The CDR3 covers 14 residues. V shed 5 bases and J 5 bases; nucleotides not matched to a gene: 8.

The chain uses TRBV4-3 and TRBJ2-3; 13 nucleotides line up with TRBD2. V trimming: 1 base; J trimming: 3 bases; junction bases outside the gene matches: 4. Germline V gives CDR1 LGHNA, CDR2 YSLEER. This CDR3 comprises 17 residues. The CDR3: CASSQGGLAGRTDTQYF. As DNA, the CDR3 is TGCGCCAGCAGCCAAGGGGGACTAGCGGGACGGACAGATACGCAGTATTTT.

The V gene is TRBV12-3 or TRBV12-4, the J gene TRBJ2-2, with TRBD2 matching over 7 bases. The CDR3 totals 15 residues. Losses at the gene ends were 5 bases for V and 6 bases for J; bases not matched to a gene: 9. CDR3 nucleotides: TGTGCCAGCAGTCCCTTGGGTCGGGAGGCCGGGGAGCTGTTTTTT. It is translated as CASSPLGREAGELFF.

V gene TRBV12-3 or TRBV12-4 combines with J gene TRBJ2-4; maybe TRBD1 (6 bases). CDR3 length equals 15 residues. Trimming shortened V by 6 bases and J by 8 bases, and 20 bases separated the two germline ends. Written as DNA, the CDR3 is TGTGCCAGCAGATACGCTACAGGGATTAGAGACATTCAGTACTTC. It yields the protein CASRYATGIRDIQYF.

This rearrangement joins TRBV6-1 to TRBJ2-7, with TRBD2 identical over 13 bases. The CDR3 contains 15 residues. The germline gives CDR1 MNHNS, CDR2 SASEGT. V dropped 4 bases and J dropped 7; count of bases not matched to a gene: 7. This chain's CDR3 is CASSGGTSGTLEQYF. DNA for the CDR3: TGTGCCAGCAGTGGAGGGACTAGCGGGACATTGGAGCAGTACTTC.

The rearrangement uses TRBV15 and TRBJ1-1, with D unresolved. This CDR3 comprises 15 residues. The germline V gene has CDR1 LNHNV and CDR2 YYDKDF (reference sequence). Trimming removed 0 bases from V and 6 bases from J, with 14 bases in between. The CDR3 sequence: CATSRDRPVHAEAFF. As DNA, the CDR3 is TGTGCCACCAGCAGAGATCGGCCGGTGCACGCTGAAGCTTTCTTT.

The count of this clonotype is one. CDR3 coding DNA: TGTGCCAGCACCCCCCCTGGAGACTCACGCCAAGAGACCCAGTACTTC. Translating gives CASTPPGDSRQETQYF. This chain connects TRBV7-6 to TRBJ2-5; D not certain. The CDR3 extends over 16 amino acids. The germline V gene encodes CDR1 SGHVS and CDR2 FNYEAQ. The ends were cut back, 7 bases at V and 1 base at J, with 19 bases in the middle.

The V and J genes are TRBV12-3 or TRBV12-4 and TRBJ2-2; D could derive from TRBD1 or TRBD2 (5 bases each). V lost 6 bases, J lost 7 bases, and 30 bases lay in between. The CDR3 sequence is 19 residues long. The CDR3 here is CASRNPGTGKLELGGELFF. CDR3 coding DNA: TGTGCCAGCAGAAATCCCGGGACGGGAAAGCTAGAGTTGGGCGGGGAGCTGTTTTTT.

A few counts support this clonotype. This rearrangement joins TRBV9 to TRBJ1-1; D gene uncertain. This CDR3 has 16 amino acids. CDR1 is SGDLS and CDR2 is YYNGEE in the germline V gene. V lost 0 bases and J lost 0, with 12 bases in between. CDR3 residues: CASSVGAGSMNTEAFF. The CDR3 DNA reads as TGTGCCAGCAGCGTAGGGGCAGGATCCATGAACACTGAAGCTTTCTTT.

This clonotype was recorded at least ten times. The chain combines TRBV12-3 or TRBV12-4 with TRBJ1-1, with TRBD1 matching 8 bases. V lost 2 bases, J lost 4 bases, and 3 bases stayed unmatched. This CDR3 spans 14 amino acids. The CDR3 sequence: CASSLQGAGTEAFF. CDR3 sequence (DNA): TGTGCCAGCAGTTTACAGGGGGCGGGCACTGAAGCTTTCTTT.

V and J are TRBV5-5 and TRBJ2-5; D is possibly TRBD2 (5 bases). The V end lost 5 bases, the J end lost 1 base, and 24 bases lay between the germline ends. The germline CDR1 and CDR2 sequences are SGHKS and YYEKEE (reference sequence). This CDR3 has 18 residues. CDR3 amino acids: CASRRVMGGPALQETQYF. DNA for the CDR3: TGTGCCAGCAGACGCGTGATGGGCGGGCCTGCCCTCCAAGAGACCCAGTACTTC.

This clonotype was seen more than once but under ten times. CDR3 amino acids: CSASREPLNTEAFF. For the CDR3, the DNA is TGCAGTGCCAGCCGGGAGCCCCTGAACACTGAAGCTTTCTTT. The chain joins TRBV20-1 to TRBJ1-1; D is unresolved. Looked up from germline, CDR1 is DFQATT and CDR2 is SNEGSKA (reference sequence). Trimming cost V 6 bases and J 0 bases, with 14 bases left between them. CDR3 length: 14 amino acids.

This clonotype was seen a few times. The rearrangement uses TRBV27 and TRBJ2-1; no firm D call. The CDR3 covers 15 residues. CDR1 MNHEY and CDR2 SMNVEV come from the germline V gene (reference sequence). The V gene lost 5 bases and the J gene lost 4 bases, with 15 bases spanning the gap. CDR3 in amino acids: CASSPSFPGYNEQFF. The CDR3 DNA follows: TGTGCCAGCAGTCCCTCTTTCCCTGGGTACAATGAGCAGTTCTTC.

CDR3 in DNA: TGTGCCAGCAGTTTATCTGGGGCCGTAAACACCGGGGAGCTGTTTTTT. It specifies CASSLSGAVNTGELFF. This rearrangement joins TRBV27 to TRBJ2-2; possibly TRBD1 for D (5 bases). Germline lookup yields CDR1 MNHEY and CDR2 SMNVEV (reference sequence). The V and J ends lost 0 bases and 2 bases respectively, with 10 bases between them. The CDR3 covers 16 residues.

This chain connects TRBV4-1 to TRBJ2-7; 7 bases line up with TRBD2. Germline assignment: CDR1 MGHRA and CDR2 YSYEKL. There are 16 residues in the CDR3. V trimming: 0 bases; J trimming: 2 bases; junction bases outside the gene matches: 7. CDR3 nucleotides: TGCGCCAGCAGCCAAGATTTCGCGGGGGTGACCTACGAGCAGTACTTC. It specifies CASSQDFAGVTYEQYF.

This clonotype was observed a handful of times. CDR3 coding DNA: TGTGCCAGCAGCCAAGGGCGGTACCAAGAGACCCAGTACTTC. Protein: CASSQGRYQETQYF. The J gene is TRBJ2-5, the V gene TRBV3-1; D remains ambiguous. The CDR3 is 14 residues long. Germline-derived CDR1 and CDR2 are LGHDT and YNNKEL (reference sequence). The ends were cut back, 1 base at V and 0 bases at J, with 6 bases in the middle.

This chain connects TRBV4-2 to TRBJ2-5, with TRBD1 matching 8 bases. With 0 bases clipped from V and 0 bases from J, the junction kept 15 bases outside the gene matches. CDR3 length: 20 amino acids. The germline V gene has CDR1 LGHNA and CDR2 YNFKEQ. The CDR3 here is CASSQDRGRGFPQYQETQYF. Here the CDR3 DNA reads TGTGCCAGCAGCCAAGACAGGGGGCGAGGCTTCCCTCAGTACCAAGAGACCCAGTACTTC.

This clonotype was seen more than once but under ten times. The rearrangement uses TRBV24-1 and TRBJ1-1, with a tentative D call TRBD1 (6 bases). This CDR3 comprises 14 residues. Between the trimmed V and J ends, which lost 6 bases and 1 base, there was a span of 11 bases. Germline V gives CDR1 KGHDR, CDR2 SFDVKD. In DNA, the CDR3 is TGTGCCACCAGTTGGACAGATGGGAACACTGAAGCTTTCTTT. Amino acids: CATSWTDGNTEAFF.

This clonotype has only a few counts. CDR3 region: CASSQGASSTYEQYF. CDR3 bases: TGCGCCAGCAGCCAAGGGGCTAGCTCCACCTACGAGCAGTACTTC. V usage is TRBV4-1 and J usage is TRBJ2-7, with D maybe TRBD2 (5 bases). This CDR3 contains 15 residues. Germline V gene lookup returns CDR1 MGHRA and CDR2 YSYEKL. V lost 1 base, J lost 2 bases, and 12 bases lay in between.

This clonotype occurred a few times. The J gene is TRBJ2-1, the V gene TRBV29-1; TRBD1 is a possible D gene (5 bases). V dropped 3 bases and J dropped 7 bases, with 19 bases sitting between them. The CDR3 is 15 residues long. The germline V gene has CDR1 SQVTM and CDR2 ANQGSEA. DNA for the CDR3: TGCAGCGTTGAGGTGGCTGGAAGGGGTGGGAATGAGCAGTTCTTC. As protein: CSVEVAGRGGNEQFF.

The V call is TRBV12-3 or TRBV12-4, the J call TRBJ1-1; tentatively, D is TRBD1 (5 bases). This CDR3 region has 13 residues. Trimming took 6 bases from V and 6 from J, leaving 14 bases between them. As DNA, the CDR3 is TGTGCCAGCAGGGTCCCAGGGCCACCTGAAGCTTTCTTT. Its protein product is CASRVPGPPEAFF.

The chain recombines TRBV3-1 with TRBJ2-2, with D tentatively TRBD1 (6 bases). The CDR3 has 13 amino acids. Per germline, CDR1 LGHDT and CDR2 YNNKEL (reference sequence). The V and J ends lost 10 bases and 2 bases respectively, with 11 bases between them. The CDR3: CATQQGNTGELFF. The CDR3 DNA follows: TGTGCCACTCAACAGGGTAACACCGGGGAGCTGTTTTTT.

This clonotype was recorded once. A read error may account for a junction end that differs from germline. The chain combines TRBV7-7 with TRBJ2-5, with no clear D. The CDR3 has 13 residues. Per germline, CDR1 SSHAT and CDR2 FNYEAQ (reference sequence). The CDR3 DNA reads TGTGCTAGCAGCTTAACTCTGGTAGAGACCCAGTACTTC. As protein: CASSLTLVETQYF.